This TCR beta chain derives from a study of T cells in women clearing cervical HPV infection. A note on this clone: The read halts 3 residues ahead of the CDR3 end, with the missing end drawn from the germline J gene.

Germline assignment: CDR1 DFQATT and CDR2 SNEGSKA (reference sequence). The CDR3 loop spans 14 amino acids. Trimming stripped 2 bases from V and 0 bases from J, with 8 bases between. The repertoire was sequenced with immunoSEQ multiplex PCR; TCRdb's copy has only in-frame clones and lacks some. Its table lists about 14,000 clones. The sequencing input was blood buffy coat. The chain couples TRBV20-1 to TRBJ2-1, with D perhaps given as TRBD1 or TRBD2 (5 bases each). This clonotype was obtained from a woman between 18 and 75 years old with a cervical HPV16 infection that either progressed to CIN3+ or cleared (not recorded which). The CDR3 is CSARKGSSYNEQFF. Partial CDR3 DNA: TGCAGTGCTAGAAAGGGGAGCTCCTACAATGAG.